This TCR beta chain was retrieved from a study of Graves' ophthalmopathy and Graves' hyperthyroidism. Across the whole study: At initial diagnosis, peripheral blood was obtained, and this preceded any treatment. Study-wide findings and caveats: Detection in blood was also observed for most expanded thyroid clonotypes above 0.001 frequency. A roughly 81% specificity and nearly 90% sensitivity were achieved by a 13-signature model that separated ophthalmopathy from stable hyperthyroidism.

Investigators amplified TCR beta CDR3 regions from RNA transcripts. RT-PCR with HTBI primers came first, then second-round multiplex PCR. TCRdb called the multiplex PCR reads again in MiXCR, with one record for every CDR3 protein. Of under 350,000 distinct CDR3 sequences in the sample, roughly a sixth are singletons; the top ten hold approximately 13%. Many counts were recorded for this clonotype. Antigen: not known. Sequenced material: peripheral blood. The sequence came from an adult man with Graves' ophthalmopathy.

CDR3 region: CATSAREASGANVLTF. The CDR3 nucleotides read TGTGCCACCAGCGCCCGTGAGGCTTCTGGGGCCAACGTCCTGACTTTC. The V gene is TRBV15, the J gene TRBJ2-6; no clear D. CDR3 size: 16 residues. Trimming stripped 5 bases from V and 1 base from J, with 12 bases between. Germline CDR1 is LNHNV and CDR2 is YYDKDF (reference sequence).